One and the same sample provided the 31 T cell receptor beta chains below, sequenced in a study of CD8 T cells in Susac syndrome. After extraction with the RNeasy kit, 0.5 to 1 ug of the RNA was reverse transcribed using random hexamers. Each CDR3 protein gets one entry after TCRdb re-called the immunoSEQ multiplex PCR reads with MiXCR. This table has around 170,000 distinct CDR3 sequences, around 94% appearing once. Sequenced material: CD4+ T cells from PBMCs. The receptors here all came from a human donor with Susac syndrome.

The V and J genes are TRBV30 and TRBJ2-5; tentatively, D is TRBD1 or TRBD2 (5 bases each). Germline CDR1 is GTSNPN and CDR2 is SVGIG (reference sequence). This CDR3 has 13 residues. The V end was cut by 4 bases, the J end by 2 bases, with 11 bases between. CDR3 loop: CAWKRGSQETQYF. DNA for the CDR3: TGTGCCTGGAAGAGGGGTTCTCAAGAGACCCAGTACTTC.

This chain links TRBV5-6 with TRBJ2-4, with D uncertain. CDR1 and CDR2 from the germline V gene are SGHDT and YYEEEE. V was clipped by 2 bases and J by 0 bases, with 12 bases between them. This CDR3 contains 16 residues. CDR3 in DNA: TGTGCCAGCAGCTTAAGTGGGCCATTAGCCAAAAACATTCAGTACTTC. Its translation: CASSLSGPLAKNIQYF.

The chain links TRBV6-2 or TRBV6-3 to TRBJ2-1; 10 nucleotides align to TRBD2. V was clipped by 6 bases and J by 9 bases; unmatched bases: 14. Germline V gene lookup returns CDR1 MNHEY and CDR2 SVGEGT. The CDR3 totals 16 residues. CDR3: CASSSSAGGLVGEQFF. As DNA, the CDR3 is TGTGCCAGCAGCTCCTCAGCGGGGGGGCTAGTTGGTGAGCAGTTCTTC.

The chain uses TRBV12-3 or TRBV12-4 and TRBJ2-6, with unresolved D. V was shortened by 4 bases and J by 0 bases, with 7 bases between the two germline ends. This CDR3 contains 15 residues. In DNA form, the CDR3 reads TGTGCCAGCAGTTATCGAGTCTCTGGGGCCAACGTCCTGACTTTC. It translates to CASSYRVSGANVLTF.

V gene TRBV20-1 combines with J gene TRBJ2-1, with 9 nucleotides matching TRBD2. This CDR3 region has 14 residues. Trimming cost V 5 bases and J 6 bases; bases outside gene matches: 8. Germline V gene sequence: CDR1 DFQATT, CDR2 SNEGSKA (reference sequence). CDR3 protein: CSAGTAGGPNEQFF. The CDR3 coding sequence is TGCAGTGCTGGCACAGCGGGGGGCCCCAATGAGCAGTTCTTC.

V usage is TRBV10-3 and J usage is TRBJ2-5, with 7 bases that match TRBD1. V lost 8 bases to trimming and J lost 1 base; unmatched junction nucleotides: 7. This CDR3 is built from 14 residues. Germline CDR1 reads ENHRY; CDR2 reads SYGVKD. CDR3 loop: CAIQGTASQETQYF. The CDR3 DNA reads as TGTGCCATCCAAGGGACAGCCTCCCAAGAGACCCAGTACTTC.

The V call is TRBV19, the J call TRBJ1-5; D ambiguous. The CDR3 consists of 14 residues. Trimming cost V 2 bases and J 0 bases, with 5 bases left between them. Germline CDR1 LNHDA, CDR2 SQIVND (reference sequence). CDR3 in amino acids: CASSILDSNQPQHF. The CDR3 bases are TGTGCCAGTAGTATATTGGATAGCAATCAGCCCCAGCATTTT.

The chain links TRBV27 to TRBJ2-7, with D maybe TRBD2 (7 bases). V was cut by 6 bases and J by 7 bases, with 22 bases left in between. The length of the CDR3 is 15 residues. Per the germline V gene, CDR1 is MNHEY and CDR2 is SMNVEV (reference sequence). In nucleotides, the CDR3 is TGTGCCAGCAGGTTGGGGGGGACACGGGCTGGAGAGCAGTACTTC. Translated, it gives CASRLGGTRAGEQYF.

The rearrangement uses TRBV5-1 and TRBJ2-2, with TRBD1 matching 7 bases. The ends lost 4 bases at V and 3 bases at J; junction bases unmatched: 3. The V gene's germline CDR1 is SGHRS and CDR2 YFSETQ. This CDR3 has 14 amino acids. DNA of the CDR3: TGCGCCAGCAGCCGGCAGGGGGACACCGGGGAGCTGTTTTTT. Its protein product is CASSRQGDTGELFF. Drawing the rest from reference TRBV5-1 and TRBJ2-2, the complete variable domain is KAGVTQTPRYLIKTRGQQVTLSCSPISGHRSVSWYQQTPGQGLQFLFEYFSETQRNKGNFPGRFSGRQFSNSRSEMNVSTLELGDSALYLCASSRQGDTGELFFGEGSRLTVL.

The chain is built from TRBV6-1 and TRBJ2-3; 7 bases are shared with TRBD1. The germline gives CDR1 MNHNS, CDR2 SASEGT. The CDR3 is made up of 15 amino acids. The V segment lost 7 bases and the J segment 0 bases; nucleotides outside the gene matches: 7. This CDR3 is CASTQGDSSTDTQYF. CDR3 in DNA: TGTGCCAGCACCCAAGGGGACAGCAGCACAGATACGCAGTATTTT.

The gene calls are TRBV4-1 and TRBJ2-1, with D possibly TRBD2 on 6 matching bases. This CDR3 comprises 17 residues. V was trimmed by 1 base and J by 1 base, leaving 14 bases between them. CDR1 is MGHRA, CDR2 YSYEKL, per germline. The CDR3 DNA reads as TGCGCCAGCAGCCAAGGGCGCGGGGCCCTATCCTACAATGAGCAGTTCTTC. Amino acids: CASSQGRGALSYNEQFF.

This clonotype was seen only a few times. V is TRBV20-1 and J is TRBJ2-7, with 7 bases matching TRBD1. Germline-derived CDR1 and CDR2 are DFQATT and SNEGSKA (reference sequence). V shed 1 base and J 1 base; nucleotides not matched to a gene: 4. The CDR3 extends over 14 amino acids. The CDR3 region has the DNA TGCAGTGCTAGAGCTCCGACAGGGTCCTACGAGCAGTACTTC. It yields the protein CSARAPTGSYEQYF.

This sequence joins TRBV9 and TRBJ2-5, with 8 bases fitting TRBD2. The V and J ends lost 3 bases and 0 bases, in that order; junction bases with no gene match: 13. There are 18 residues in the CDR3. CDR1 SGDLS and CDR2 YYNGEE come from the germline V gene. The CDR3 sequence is CASSASRSRRGDQETQYF. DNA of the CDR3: TGTGCCAGCAGCGCGTCCCGGTCGCGGCGGGGGGACCAAGAGACCCAGTACTTC.

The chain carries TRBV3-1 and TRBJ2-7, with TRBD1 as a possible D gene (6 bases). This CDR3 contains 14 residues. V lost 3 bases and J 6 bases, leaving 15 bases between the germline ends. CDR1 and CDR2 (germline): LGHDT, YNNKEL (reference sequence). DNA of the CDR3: TGTGCCAGCAGCCATGGACAGACCACTAGCGAGCAGTACTTC. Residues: CASSHGQTTSEQYF.

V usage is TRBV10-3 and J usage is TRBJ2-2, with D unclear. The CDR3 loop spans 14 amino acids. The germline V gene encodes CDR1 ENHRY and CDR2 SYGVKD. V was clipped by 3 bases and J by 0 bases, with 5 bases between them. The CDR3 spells CAISDRPNTGELFF. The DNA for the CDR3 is TGTGCCATCAGTGACAGACCGAACACCGGGGAGCTGTTTTTT.

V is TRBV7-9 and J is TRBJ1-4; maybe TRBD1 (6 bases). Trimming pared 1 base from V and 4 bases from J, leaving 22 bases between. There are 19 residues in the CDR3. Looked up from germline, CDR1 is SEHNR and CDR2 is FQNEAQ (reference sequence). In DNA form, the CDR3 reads TGTGCCAGCAGCTTAGTGTCGGGGGGCTCTGTGGTTGGTAATGAAAAACTGTTTTTT. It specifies CASSLVSGGSVVGNEKLFF.

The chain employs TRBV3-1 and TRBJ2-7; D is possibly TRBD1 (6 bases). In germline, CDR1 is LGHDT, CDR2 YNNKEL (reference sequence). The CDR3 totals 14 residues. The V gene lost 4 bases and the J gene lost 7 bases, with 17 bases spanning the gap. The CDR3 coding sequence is TGTGCCAGCAGCCTACGACAGGACCTCCTGGAGCAGTACTTC. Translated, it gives CASSLRQDLLEQYF.

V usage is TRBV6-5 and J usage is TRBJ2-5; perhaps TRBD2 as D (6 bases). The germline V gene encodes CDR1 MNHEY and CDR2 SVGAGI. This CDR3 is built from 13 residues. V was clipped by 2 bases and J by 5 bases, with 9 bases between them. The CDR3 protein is CASSYPGAETQYF. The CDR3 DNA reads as TGTGCCAGCAGTTACCCGGGAGCGGAGACCCAGTACTTC.

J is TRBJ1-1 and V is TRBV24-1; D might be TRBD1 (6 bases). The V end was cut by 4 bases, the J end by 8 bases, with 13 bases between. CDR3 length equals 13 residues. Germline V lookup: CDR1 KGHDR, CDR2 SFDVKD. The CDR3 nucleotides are TGTGCCACCAGTGACGGGACATTCGGCGAAGCTTTCTTT. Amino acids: CATSDGTFGEAFF.

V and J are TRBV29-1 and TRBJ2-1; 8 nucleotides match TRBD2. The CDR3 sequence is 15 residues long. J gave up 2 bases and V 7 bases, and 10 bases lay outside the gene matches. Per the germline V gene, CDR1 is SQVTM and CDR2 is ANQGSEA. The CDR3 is CSALRSGGPYNEQFF. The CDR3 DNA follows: TGCAGCGCCCTTCGGAGCGGGGGCCCCTACAATGAGCAGTTCTTC.

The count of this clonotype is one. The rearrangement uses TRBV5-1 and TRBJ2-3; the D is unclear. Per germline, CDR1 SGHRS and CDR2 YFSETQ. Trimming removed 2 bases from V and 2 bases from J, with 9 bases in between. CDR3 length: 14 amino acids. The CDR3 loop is CASSLGKTTDTQYF. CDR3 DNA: TGCGCCAGCAGCTTAGGGAAGACCACAGATACGCAGTATTTT.

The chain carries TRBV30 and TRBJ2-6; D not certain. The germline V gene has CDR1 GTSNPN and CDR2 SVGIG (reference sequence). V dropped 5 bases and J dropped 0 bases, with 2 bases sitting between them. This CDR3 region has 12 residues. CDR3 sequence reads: CAWASGANVLTF. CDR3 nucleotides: TGTGCCTGGGCCTCTGGGGCCAACGTCCTGACTTTC.

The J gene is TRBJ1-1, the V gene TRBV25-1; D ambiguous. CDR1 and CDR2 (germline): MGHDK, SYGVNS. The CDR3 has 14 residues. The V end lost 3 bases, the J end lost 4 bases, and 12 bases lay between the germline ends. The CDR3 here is CASSDSGWSTEAFF. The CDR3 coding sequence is TGTGCCAGCAGTGACTCGGGCTGGAGCACTGAAGCTTTCTTT. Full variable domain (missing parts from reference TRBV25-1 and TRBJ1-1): EADIYQTPRYLVIGTGKKITLECSQTMGHDKMYWYQQDPGMELHLIHYSYGVNSTEKGDLSSESTVSRIRTEHFPLTLESARPSHTSQYLCASSDSGWSTEAFFGQGTRLTVV.

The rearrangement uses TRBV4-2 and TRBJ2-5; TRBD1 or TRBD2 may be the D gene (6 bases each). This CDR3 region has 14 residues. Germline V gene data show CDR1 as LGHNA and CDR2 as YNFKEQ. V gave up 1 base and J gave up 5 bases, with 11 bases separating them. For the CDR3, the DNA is TGTGCCAGCAGCCAAGGGGGGGCTGAGGAGACCCAGTACTTC. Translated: CASSQGGAEETQYF.

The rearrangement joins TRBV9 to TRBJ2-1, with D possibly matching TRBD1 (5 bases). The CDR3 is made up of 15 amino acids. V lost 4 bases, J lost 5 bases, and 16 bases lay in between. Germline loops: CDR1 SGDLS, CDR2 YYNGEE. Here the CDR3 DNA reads TGTGCCAGCAGCCCAGCCCGCACAGGAAACAATGAGCAGTTCTTC. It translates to CASSPARTGNNEQFF.

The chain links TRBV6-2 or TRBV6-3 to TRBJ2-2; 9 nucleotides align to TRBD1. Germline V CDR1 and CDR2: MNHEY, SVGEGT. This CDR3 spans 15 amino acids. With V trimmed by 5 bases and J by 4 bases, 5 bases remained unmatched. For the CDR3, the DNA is TGTGCCAGCAGTCCATCGGACAGGGGCACCGGGGAGCTGTTTTTT. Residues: CASSPSDRGTGELFF.

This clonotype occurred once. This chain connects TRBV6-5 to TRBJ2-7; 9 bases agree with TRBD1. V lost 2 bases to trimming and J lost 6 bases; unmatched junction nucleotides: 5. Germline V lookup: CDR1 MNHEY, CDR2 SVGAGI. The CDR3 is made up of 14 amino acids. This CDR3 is CASSYPGTGSEQYF. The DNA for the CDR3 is TGTGCCAGCAGTTACCCAGGGACAGGGAGCGAGCAGTACTTC.

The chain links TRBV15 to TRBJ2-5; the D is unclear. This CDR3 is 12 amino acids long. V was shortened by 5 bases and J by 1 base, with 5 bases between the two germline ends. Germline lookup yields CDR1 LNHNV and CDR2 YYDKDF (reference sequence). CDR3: CATSLTQETQYF. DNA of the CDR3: TGTGCCACCAGCCTCACCCAAGAGACCCAGTACTTC.

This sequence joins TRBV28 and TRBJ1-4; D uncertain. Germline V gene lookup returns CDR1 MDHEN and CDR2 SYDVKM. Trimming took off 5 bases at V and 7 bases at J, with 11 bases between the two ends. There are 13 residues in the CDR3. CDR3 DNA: TGTGCCAGCAGTCCGCCTTTAGGTGAAAAACTGTTTTTT. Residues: CASSPPLGEKLFF.

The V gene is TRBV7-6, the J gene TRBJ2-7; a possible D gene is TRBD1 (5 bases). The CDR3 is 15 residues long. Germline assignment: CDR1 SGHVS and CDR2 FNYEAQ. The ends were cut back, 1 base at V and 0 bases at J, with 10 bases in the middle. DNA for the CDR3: TGTGCCAGCAGCTTAGACAGGCTCGTCTCCTACGAGCAGTACTTC. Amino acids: CASSLDRLVSYEQYF.

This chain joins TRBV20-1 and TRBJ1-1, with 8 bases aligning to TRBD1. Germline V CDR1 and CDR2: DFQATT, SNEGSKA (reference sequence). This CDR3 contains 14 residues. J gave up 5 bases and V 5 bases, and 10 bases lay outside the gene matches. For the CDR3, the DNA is TGCAGTGCTTCTACAGGGGGGGCAAGGACTGAAGCTTTCTTT. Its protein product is CSASTGGARTEAFF.